This T cell receptor beta chain was recovered during a study of B cell selection in AIRE deficiency. Study-wide findings and caveats: Shorter CDR3s marked shared Treg sequences, biased toward few non-templated insertions. Around 31% of healthy-shared Treg TCRbeta sequences appeared in patient Tconv cells.

Clones were sequenced by immunoSEQ multiplex PCR, and TCRdb holds only the in-frame ones, with some missing. This sample has about 26,000 clones, with 92% found just once. Turning to this clone: Its antigen is undetermined.

The regulatory T cell sort gate was CD4+CD25hiCD127low/negative. The CDR3 runs to 13 residues. The germline V gene has CDR1 SEHNR and CDR2 FQNEAQ (reference sequence). V was trimmed by 5 bases and J by 0 bases, leaving 7 bases between them. The sequenced sample consisted of CD4+CD25+ Tregs sorted from PBMCs. This TCR came from a human donor in good health. The chain couples TRBV7-9 to TRBJ1-2, with TRBD1 as a possible D gene (6 bases). CDR3 DNA sequence: TGTGCCAGCAGCAGACAGGCTAACTATGGCTACACCTTC. Translating gives CASSRQANYGYTF. Full variable domain (outside the CDR3, taken from reference TRBV7-9 and TRBJ1-2): DTGVSQNPRHKITKRGQNVTFRCDPISEHNRLYWYRQTLGQGPEFLTYFQNEAQLEKSRLLSDRFSAERPKGSFSTLEIQRTEQGDSAMYLCASSRQANYGYTFGSGTRLTVV.